This T cell receptor (beta chain) is drawn from a study of blood T cell repertoires in COVID-19. In the study overall: In each case, the material was cDNA or gDNA derived from T cells, B-cell-depleted T cells, or PBMCs.

Authors' analysis steps: Amplification with reference gene primers provided the estimates of nucleated cell counts. Assay: immunoSEQ multiplex PCR; the TCRdb copy retains only in-frame clones and omits some. V, J and clone size derive from that table, while D and trimming were established from the DNA sequence. The table has about 240,000 clones, more than 75% seen once; the top ten hold roughly 12%. V trimming: 2 bases; J trimming: 5 bases; junction bases outside the gene matches: 17. The germline V gene has CDR1 MNHEY and CDR2 SMNVEV (reference sequence). This CDR3 comprises 19 residues. The J gene is TRBJ2-5, the V gene TRBV27; 10 positions match TRBD1. This sequence originates from a man at least 80 years old with acute or convalescent COVID-19. Sequences were obtained from peripheral blood. In DNA form, the CDR3 reads TGTGCCAGCAGTTTACTTACTCCGGGACAGGGGAGATCTGGGGAGACCCAGTACTTC. Translated: CASSLLTPGQGRSGETQYF.